Shown below are 25 T cell receptor beta chains from a single sample sequenced in a study of blood T cells in healthy people across ages. Next came a second PCR, run for about 7 to 12 cycles, which used a sample-barcoded 5' primer along with a J-beta primer mix. TCRdb used MiXCR to reprocess the 5' RACE reads, holding one entry per CDR3 protein. The repertoire has some 900,000 distinct CDR3 sequences, around 46% of them found once; the top ten carry roughly 12%. The source material was blood. The receptor source for this set is a man aged 25 to 40 in good health.

This chain connects TRBV28 to TRBJ2-3; D remains unclear. Germline CDR1 reads MDHEN; CDR2 reads SYDVKM. This CDR3 is built from 13 residues. V lost 10 bases to trimming and J lost 5 bases, with 16 bases between them. The DNA of the CDR3 is TGTGCCACCCTGAGCCACCCGGGAGATACGCAGTATTTT. Its translation is CATLSHPGDTQYF.

This clonotype was recorded a few times. The chain recombines TRBV29-1 with TRBJ2-3; 11 nucleotides agree with TRBD2. Germline values: CDR1 SQVTM, CDR2 ANQGSEA. The V gene end was trimmed by 3 bases and the J gene end by 4 bases; junction bases not matched to a gene: 3. The CDR3 spans 14 residues. The CDR3 sequence: CSVELAGGADTQYF. The CDR3 DNA sequence: TGCAGCGTTGAGCTAGCGGGGGGCGCAGATACGCAGTATTTT.

V is TRBV29-1 and J is TRBJ2-3; 7 bases agree with TRBD1. Per germline, CDR1 SQVTM and CDR2 ANQGSEA. This CDR3 contains 14 residues. CDR3 amino acids: CIVNRGDRTDTQYF. In DNA form, the CDR3 reads TGCATCGTGAACAGGGGAGATAGGACAGATACGCAGTATTTT.

J is TRBJ1-2 and V is TRBV13; 9 nucleotides align to TRBD1. V gave up 5 bases and J gave up 2 bases; unmatched junction bases: 6. Germline V CDR1 and CDR2: PRHDT, FYEKMQ (reference sequence). The CDR3 runs 15 residues. CDR3 loop: CASSVYGQGNYGYTF. For the CDR3, the DNA is TGTGCCAGCAGCGTCTACGGACAGGGGAACTATGGCTACACCTTC.

The genes are TRBV6-5 and TRBJ2-7; D perhaps matches TRBD1 (5 bases). V was trimmed by 9 bases and J by 1 base, leaving 10 bases between them. The CDR3 spans 12 residues. Germline values: CDR1 MNHEY, CDR2 SVGAGI. CDR3 in amino acids: CASFDRSYEQYF. CDR3 nucleotide sequence: TGTGCCAGTTTCGACAGATCCTACGAGCAGTACTTC.

This chain links TRBV3-1 with TRBJ2-4; TRBD1 agrees at 8 bases. The CDR3 contains 16 residues. In germline, CDR1 is LGHDT, CDR2 YNNKEL (reference sequence). V lost 5 bases to trimming and J lost 0 bases; unmatched junction nucleotides: 6. The CDR3 region has the DNA TGTGCCAGCAGCGCCACAGGGGGACTAGCCAAAAACATTCAGTACTTC. This gives the protein CASSATGGLAKNIQYF.

This clonotype was counted at least ten times. The rearrangement uses TRBV10-3 and TRBJ2-5; possibly TRBD2 for D (6 bases). The ends were cut back, 6 bases at V and 5 bases at J, with 7 bases in the middle. This CDR3 comprises 11 residues. CDR1 ENHRY and CDR2 SYGVKD come from the germline V gene. Here the CDR3 reads CAISAGETQYF. DNA for the CDR3: TGTGCCATCAGCGCGGGGGAGACCCAGTACTTC.

The genes are TRBV20-1 and TRBJ1-2; D perhaps matches TRBD1 (5 bases). The CDR3 is 15 residues long. The ends were cut back, 0 bases at V and 2 bases at J, with 13 bases in the middle. The germline CDR1 and CDR2 sequences are DFQATT and SNEGSKA (reference sequence). The CDR3 nucleotides are TGCAGTGCTAGAGATCCGGGGACGGCGAACTATGGCTACACCTTC. This translates into CSARDPGTANYGYTF.

Only one count was recorded for this clonotype. This chain uses TRBV11-2 with TRBJ2-3, with 9 nucleotides matching TRBD2. The CDR3 is 16 amino acids. Looked up from germline, CDR1 is SGHAT and CDR2 is FQNNGV. V shed 7 bases, J shed 0 bases, and the junction held 8 bases outside the gene matches. The CDR3 DNA sequence: TGTGCCAGCACTCTCCTAGCGGGGACCAGCACAGATACGCAGTATTTT. Translation gives CASTLLAGTSTDTQYF.

The gene calls are TRBV12-3 or TRBV12-4 and TRBJ2-5; D is perhaps TRBD1 or TRBD2 (6 bases each). Trimming removed 6 bases from V and 9 bases from J, with 17 bases in between. There are 13 residues in the CDR3. DNA of the CDR3: TGTGCCAGCAGGGTGTGGGGGGCCGAGGCCCAGTACTTC. This translates into CASRVWGAEAQYF.

This clonotype has only a few counts. The V gene is TRBV10-3, the J gene TRBJ1-5, with D perhaps TRBD1 (5 bases). This CDR3 is built from 16 residues. Between the trimmed V and J ends, which lost 0 bases and 2 bases, there was a span of 11 bases. Germline lookup yields CDR1 ENHRY and CDR2 SYGVKD. The DNA for the CDR3 is TGTGCCATCAGTGAGTCTGAGGGGATGGGCAATCAGCCCCAGCATTTT. Residues: CAISESEGMGNQPQHF.

V and J are TRBV20-1 and TRBJ2-5; maybe TRBD1 (5 bases). V was cut by 3 bases and J by 1 base, with 18 bases left in between. The germline CDR1 and CDR2 sequences are DFQATT and SNEGSKA (reference sequence). CDR3 length: 16 amino acids. The CDR3 sequence is CSARSGFGVLQETQYF. The CDR3, as DNA: TGCAGTGCTAGGTCAGGGTTTGGGGTCCTCCAAGAGACCCAGTACTTC.

The CDR3 coding sequence is TGTGCCAGCAGCCCGGCTAGCGATGAGCAGTTCTTC. Protein sequence: CASSPASDEQFF. The chain uses TRBV7-9 and TRBJ2-1; maybe TRBD2 (6 bases). Looked up from germline, CDR1 is SEHNR and CDR2 is FQNEAQ (reference sequence). Trimming removed 5 bases from V and 8 bases from J, with 10 bases in between. The CDR3 totals 12 residues.

The chain has TRBV27 and TRBJ2-5; TRBD1 is a possible D gene (6 bases). The CDR3 is 13 residues long. V was cut by 0 bases and J by 11 bases, with 13 bases left in between. The germline CDR1 and CDR2 sequences are MNHEY and SMNVEV (reference sequence). CDR3 sequence: CASSLSRGNEQYF. DNA for the CDR3: TGTGCCAGCAGTTTATCGAGGGGGAATGAGCAGTACTTC.

The V gene is TRBV6-5, the J gene TRBJ2-1, with D possibly being TRBD1 (7 bases). TRBJ2-7 explains the end of the DNA better; the J call may be wrong. The CDR3 consists of 16 residues. Per the germline V gene, CDR1 is MNHEY and CDR2 is SVGAGI. The CDR3, as DNA: TGTGCCAGCAGCCGACCAGGGGGGACGATTTACAATGAGCAGTACTTC. Its translation: CASSRPGGTIYNEQYF.

This chain connects TRBV7-6 to TRBJ2-4; D possibly uses TRBD1 or TRBD2 (5 bases each). The closer fit of TRBJ2-7 to the DNA end suggests the J call may be wrong. The CDR3 length is 14 residues. Germline V gene sequence: CDR1 SGHVS, CDR2 FNYEAQ. As DNA, the CDR3 is TGTGCCAGCAGCTCTCAGACCCTGGGGGACGAGCAGTACTTC. Its protein product is CASSSQTLGDEQYF.

The chain uses TRBV6-1 and TRBJ2-3, with D perhaps TRBD2 (5 bases). The length of the CDR3 is 16 residues. CDR1 and CDR2 (germline): MNHNS, SASEGT. V was clipped by 7 bases and J by 2 bases, with 19 bases between them. The CDR3 region is CASTATASGSTDTQYF. The CDR3 bases are TGTGCCAGCACCGCCACGGCCAGCGGATCCACAGATACGCAGTATTTT.

This clonotype came up a few times. The chain links TRBV5-1 to TRBJ2-1, with D hard to call. This CDR3 region has 13 residues. V was shortened by 5 bases and J by 7 bases, with 13 bases between the two germline ends. Germline V lookup: CDR1 SGHRS, CDR2 YFSETQ. CDR3 sequence reads: CASRMWGRNEQFF. The DNA for the CDR3 is TGCGCCAGCAGAATGTGGGGTAGGAATGAGCAGTTCTTC. Looking up the rest from reference TRBV5-1 and TRBJ2-1 gives the full variable domain: KAGVTQTPRYLIKTRGQQVTLSCSPISGHRSVSWYQQTPGQGLQFLFEYFSETQRNKGNFPGRFSGRQFSNSRSEMNVSTLELGDSALYLCASRMWGRNEQFFGPGTRLTVL.

A few counts support this clonotype. V and J are TRBV27 and TRBJ1-2; 7 bases align to TRBD1. This CDR3 is 13 amino acids long. V was pared by 5 bases and J by 7 bases, with 7 bases of the junction left unmatched. Germline lookup yields CDR1 MNHEY and CDR2 SMNVEV (reference sequence). The DNA of the CDR3 is TGTGCCAGCAGTGCACAGGGGTCGGGTGGCTACACCTTC. This gives the protein CASSAQGSGGYTF.

This clonotype has only one observation. The gene calls are TRBV15 and TRBJ1-6, with no clear D. V was trimmed by 0 bases and J by 0 bases, leaving 12 bases between them. Germline loops: CDR1 LNHNV, CDR2 YYDKDF (reference sequence). The CDR3 totals 18 residues. The CDR3 loop is CATSRDSGRSSYNSPLHF. DNA of the CDR3: TGTGCCACCAGCAGAGATTCGGGGAGGAGCTCCTATAATTCACCCCTCCACTTT.

The genes are TRBV4-1 and TRBJ1-5, with D perhaps TRBD1 (6 bases). The V end was cut by 4 bases, the J end by 0 bases, with 22 bases between. The germline V gene encodes CDR1 MGHRA and CDR2 YSYEKL. This CDR3 is built from 19 residues. CDR3 coding DNA: TGCGCCAGCAGCCCGGCAGGTACAGGGCTAAATTATAGCAATCAGCCCCAGCATTTT. It specifies CASSPAGTGLNYSNQPQHF.

J is TRBJ2-5 and V is TRBV29-1; 8 bases agree with TRBD2. The ends lost 5 bases at V and 2 bases at J; junction bases unmatched: 7. CDR3 length equals 14 residues. The germline CDR1 and CDR2 sequences are SQVTM and ANQGSEA. CDR3 bases: TGCAGCGTTTCCCGGGGGGGATCACAAGAGACCCAGTACTTC. It is translated as CSVSRGGSQETQYF.

This chain links TRBV20-1 with TRBJ2-2, with D maybe TRBD1 (6 bases). The V end was cut by 2 bases, the J end by 6 bases, with 7 bases between. This CDR3 spans 12 amino acids. Per germline, CDR1 DFQATT and CDR2 SNEGSKA (reference sequence). CDR3 sequence reads: CSARQGPGELFF. CDR3 nucleotide sequence: TGCAGTGCTAGACAGGGGCCCGGGGAGCTGTTTTTT.

This clonotype was detected a few times. The genes are TRBV4-2 and TRBJ2-3; no reliable D call. The CDR3 sequence is 14 residues long. From germline, CDR1 is LGHNA and CDR2 YNFKEQ. V lost 1 base and J lost 5, with 10 bases in between. The CDR3 sequence is CASSQVSLGDTQYF. The CDR3 DNA follows: TGTGCCAGCAGCCAAGTATCTCTAGGAGATACGCAGTATTTT.

The chain recombines TRBV3-1 with TRBJ1-2, with D hard to call. The CDR3 sequence is 14 residues long. V was pared by 1 base and J by 4 bases, with 10 bases between. In germline, CDR1 is LGHDT, CDR2 YNNKEL (reference sequence). For the CDR3, the DNA is TGTGCCAGCAGCCAAGGACCCGCAGTCTATGGCTACACCTTC. Its translation is CASSQGPAVYGYTF.